A selection of T cell receptor beta chains follows, all from one sample in a study of cytomegalovirus exposure and HLA in healthy donors. Measured with immunoSEQ multiplex PCR; TCRdb has only the in-frame clones, and not every one. The sample holds about 190,000 clones, roughly 80% seen once. Material for sequencing was PBMCs. All receptors come from a man in his forties in good health and CMV-seropositive. Each CDR3 is given with its conserved first and last residue. Each record gives: CDR3 length, D gene, clone size, J gene, V gene, CDR3 DNA, CDR3 protein. D genes are given only for firm matches. Clone size appears in some rows only: once, few, many, or a class for an expanded clone.

>14|.|.|TRBJ2-7|TRBV6-5
TGTGCCAGCAGTTACCCTAGCGAAAGTGGCGAGCAGTACTTC
CASSYPSESGEQYF
>16|.|few|TRBJ1-3|TRBV7-2
TGTGCCAGCAGCTTAGCACCCCTACTCTCTGGAAACACCATATATTTT
CASSLAPLLSGNTIYF
>14|.|.|TRBJ1-2|TRBV21-1
TGTGCCAGCCTAGGGAGGGGGGCGAACTATGGCTACACCTTC
CASLGRGANYGYTF
>16|.|.|TRBJ1-3|TRBV6-4
TGTGCCAGCAGTGTCCCGACAGGTCTAATGGGAAACACCATATATTTT
CASSVPTGLMGNTIYF
>15|TRBD2|.|TRBJ2-3|TRBV7-9
TGTGCCAGCAGCTTTAGCTGGGGGGGTACAGATACGCAGTATTTT
CASSFSWGGTDTQYF
>16|.|.|TRBJ1-6|TRBV4-1
TGCGCCAGCAGCCAAACTACGGGACATCCAAATTCACCCCTCCACTTT
CASSQTTGHPNSPLHF
>14|.|.|TRBJ2-7|TRBV11-2
TGTGCCAGCAGCTTACAGGGTACGTCCTACGAGCAGTACTTC
CASSLQGTSYEQYF
>15|TRBD1|.|TRBJ2-7|TRBV6-5
TGTGCCAGCAGTTACCAACATACGGGACAGTACGAGCAGTACTTC
CASSYQHTGQYEQYF
>14|.|.|TRBJ1-2|TRBV19
TGTGCCAGTAGTACCACGGGGTTATACTATGGCTACACCTTC
CASSTTGLYYGYTF
>15|.|.|TRBJ2-2|TRBV19
TGTGCCAGTAGTATACGGGGGACGAACACCGGGGAGCTGTTTTTT
CASSIRGTNTGELFF
>18|TRBD1|.|TRBJ1-5|TRBV28
TGTGCCAGCATTCGGGGGGACAGGGGTCTAGACCTCATGGGAGCCCAGCATTTT
CASIRGDRGLDLMGAQHF
>15|TRBD1|.|TRBJ1-2|TRBV6-5
TGTGCCAGCAGTTCTATCGGACAGGGGGCCTATGGCTACACCTTC
CASSSIGQGAYGYTF
>14|.|few|TRBJ1-5|TRBV9
TGTGCCAGCAGCGTAGCGGGGGGCAATCAGCCCCAGCATTTT
CASSVAGGNQPQHF
>16|.|.|TRBJ2-7|TRBV27
TGTGCCAGCAGTTTAAGTGAGGGGGACACTTCCTACGAGCAGTACTTC
CASSLSEGDTSYEQYF
>14|.|.|TRBJ2-5|TRBV13
TGTGCCAGCAGCTGGACGGGAGTCTGGGAGACCCAGTACTTC
CASSWTGVWETQYF
>17|TRBD2|.|TRBJ2-5|TRBV5-1
TGCGCCAGCAGCTTGAATCCGAGCGGGGGAAACCAAGAGACTCAGTACTTC
CASSLNPSGGNQETQYF
>14|TRBD1|.|TRBJ1-1|TRBV7-2
TGTGCCAGCAGCGTGAGGGGGCTAATCACTGAAGCTTTCTTT
CASSVRGLITEAFF
>13|TRBD2|once|TRBJ2-3|TRBV28
TGTGCCAGCAGGTTCCTAGCGGGGGATACGCAGTATTTT
CASRFLAGDTQYF
>19|.|.|TRBJ2-1|TRBV9
TGTGCCAGCAGCTCCCTAGCCCCCGCTGCAAGTTGGGACTACAATGAGCAGTTCTTC
CASSSLAPAASWDYNEQFF
>18|TRBD1|.|TRBJ1-4|TRBV19
TGTGCCAGTAGCCCAATTCGGACAGGTACTCGACCAAATGAAAAACTGTTTTTT
CASSPIRTGTRPNEKLFF
>14|TRBD1|.|TRBJ1-2|TRBV5-5
TGTGCCAGCACCACCTCCCAGGGGGGCTATGGCTACACCTTC
CASTTSQGGYGYTF
>11|TRBD2|.|TRBJ2-7|TRBV10-3
TGTGCCATACGCGGACTAGACGAGCAGTACTTC
CAIRGLDEQYF
>13|.|.|TRBJ1-1|TRBV4-3
TGCGCCAGCAGCCAAGAAGAGGGGGCTGAAGCTTTCTTT
CASSQEEGAEAFF
>16|TRBD2|.|TRBJ2-7|TRBV11-2
TGTGCCAGCAGCTTAGAGGAGCGGGGGGTTACCTACGAGCAGTACTTC
CASSLEERGVTYEQYF
>12|.|once|TRBJ2-7|TRBV10-3
TGTGCCATTCGACTAGAATCCTACGAGCAGTACTTC
CAIRLESYEQYF
>12|TRBD1|.|TRBJ2-7|TRBV6-5
TGTGCCAGCAGCTGGACAGGGCGCGAGCAGTACTTC
CASSWTGREQYF
>14|.|once|TRBJ2-3|TRBV7-9
TGTGCCAGCAGCTTAGGCAGGGAGGCAGATACGCAGTATTTT
CASSLGREADTQYF
>14|.|.|TRBJ1-5|TRBV2
TGTGCCAGCAAGGCACAGGGTGACAATCAGCCCCAGCATTTT
CASKAQGDNQPQHF